The 10 T cell receptor beta chains presented below share a single source sample, sequenced in a study of shared clonotypes between healthy human individuals. TCRdb's table, derived via immunoSEQ multiplex PCR, lists solely in-frame clones and lacks some. This table has 550,000 to 750,000 clones, about 92% appearing once. Naive CD8 cells lacked CD45RO and underwent positive selection for CCR7, leaving out terminally differentiated effector memory CD45RA+ cells. Material for sequencing was naive CD8+ T cells sorted from blood. These receptors all come from a man aged 25-40 years in good health.

The V gene is TRBV27, the J gene TRBJ2-7; 7 positions agree with TRBD1. V lost 6 bases to trimming and J lost 0 bases; unmatched junction nucleotides: 5. CDR1 MNHEY and CDR2 SMNVEV come from the germline V gene (reference sequence). The length of the CDR3 is 14 residues. CDR3 in amino acids: CASSSGTVSYEQYF. CDR3 coding DNA: TGTGCCAGCAGCTCCGGGACAGTCTCCTACGAGCAGTACTTC.

This chain links TRBV5-5 with TRBJ1-1; TRBD1 agrees at 9 bases. CDR1 SGHKS and CDR2 YYEKEE come from the germline V gene (reference sequence). The junction had 8 bases not matched to a gene; V was cut back by 4 bases and J by 1 base. The CDR3 is 16 amino acids. The CDR3 bases are TGTGCCAGCAGCATGCACAGGGGGCTTCAGAACACTGAAGCTTTCTTT. The encoded protein is CASSMHRGLQNTEAFF.

V usage is TRBV6-6 and J usage is TRBJ2-1, with D possibly matching TRBD1 (6 bases). There are 14 residues in the CDR3. Trimming stripped 4 bases from V and 6 bases from J, with 13 bases between. From germline, CDR1 is MNHNY and CDR2 SVGAGI (reference sequence). The CDR3 region is CASSSQGNANEQFF. CDR3 DNA: TGTGCCAGCAGTTCACAGGGAAATGCCAATGAGCAGTTCTTC.

The rearrangement links TRBV7-9 to TRBJ1-4; 10 bases fit TRBD1. This CDR3 spans 17 amino acids. V was clipped by 7 bases and J by 0 bases; unmatched bases: 8. Germline assignment: CDR1 SEHNR and CDR2 FQNEAQ (reference sequence). CDR3 DNA sequence: TGTGCCAGCACCTTTATAGGACAGGGGGCAACTAATGAAAAACTGTTTTTT. Amino acids: CASTFIGQGATNEKLFF.

V usage is TRBV7-6 and J usage is TRBJ2-3; 9 bases agree with TRBD2. Germline V gives CDR1 SGHVS, CDR2 FNYEAQ. The CDR3 runs 16 residues. Trimming cost V 0 bases and J 4 bases; bases outside gene matches: 5. The CDR3 nucleotides read TGTGCCAGCAGCTTAGCTGCGGGAGGGCCGGCAGATACGCAGTATTTT. Its translation: CASSLAAGGPADTQYF.

CDR3 protein: CASSPRDMMNTEAFF. The CDR3 bases are TGTGCCAGCTCACCGCGGGACATGATGAACACTGAAGCTTTCTTT. The chain employs TRBV18 and TRBJ1-1; tentative D call: TRBD1 (6 bases). V lost 3 bases and J 0 bases, leaving 11 bases between the germline ends. The germline CDR1 and CDR2 sequences are KGHSH and LQKENI. The CDR3 has 15 amino acids.

The rearrangement links TRBV25-1 to TRBJ2-5; D is possibly TRBD2 (6 bases). Looked up from germline, CDR1 is MGHDK and CDR2 is SYGVNS. CDR3 size: 17 residues. V was pared by 3 bases and J by 7 bases, with 24 bases between. CDR3 in amino acids: CASSDSPTRGDRGTQYF. CDR3 DNA: TGTGCCAGCAGTGATTCCCCGACTAGAGGAGATAGGGGGACCCAGTACTTC.

The chain couples TRBV19 to TRBJ1-5, with unresolved D. The CDR3 has 16 residues. Germline CDR1 and CDR2: LNHDA and SQIVND (reference sequence). Trimming shortened V by 3 bases and J by 1 base, and 13 bases separated the two germline ends. The CDR3 DNA reads TGTGCCAGTAGTATTGGATTCCCCTGGAGCAATCAGCCCCAGCATTTT. Protein sequence: CASSIGFPWSNQPQHF.

This rearrangement joins TRBV29-1 to TRBJ1-2; a possible D gene is TRBD1 (5 bases). Germline CDR1 SQVTM, CDR2 ANQGSEA. V lost 1 base and J 4 bases, leaving 19 bases between the germline ends. The CDR3 contains 16 residues. The CDR3 loop is CSVEGLRGVYSYGYTF. The CDR3, as DNA: TGCAGCGTTGAAGGACTTCGGGGGGTTTATAGCTATGGCTACACCTTC.

The genes are TRBV10-2 and TRBJ1-1; D is unresolved. V gave up 7 bases and J gave up 4 bases, with 16 bases separating them. Germline values: CDR1 WSHSY, CDR2 SAAADI. The CDR3 extends over 14 amino acids. The CDR3 bases are TGCGCCAGCAATATTGTAACGGAGGGCACTGAAGCTTTCTTT. Translating gives CASNIVTEGTEAFF.